These 18 T cell receptor beta chains were sequenced from one sample in a study of cytomegalovirus exposure and HLA in healthy donors. Use of 60 Vbeta and 13 Jbeta primers characterized the PCR. Repertoires were generated with immunoSEQ multiplex PCR, while TCRdb's copy carries only in-frame clones and drops some. Of some 120,000 clones listed, 65% to 80% are singletons. The sequenced sample was PBMCs. All receptors derive from a female donor in good health and CMV-seronegative.

This clone was seen only a few times. The rearrangement uses TRBV6-1 and TRBJ1-1, with 10 bases identical to TRBD1. Germline lookup yields CDR1 MNHNS and CDR2 SASEGT. After removal of 5 bases from V and 6 bases from J, the junction contained 9 bases not matched to a gene. This CDR3 has 15 amino acids. The CDR3 here is CASSLRQGAAAEAFF. The CDR3 nucleotides read TGTGCCAGCAGTCTACGACAGGGGGCGGCGGCTGAAGCTTTCTTT.

The chain uses TRBV9 and TRBJ2-5, with TRBD2 as a possible D gene (5 bases). Germline V CDR1 and CDR2: SGDLS, YYNGEE. This CDR3 is 15 amino acids long. V lost 0 bases, J lost 5 bases, and 14 bases lay in between. The CDR3 DNA follows: TGTGCCAGCAGCGTAGCTACTAGAATAGGGGAGACCCAGTACTTC. Amino acids: CASSVATRIGETQYF.

The chain links TRBV27 to TRBJ2-3, with D uncertain. Germline assignment: CDR1 MNHEY and CDR2 SMNVEV (reference sequence). The CDR3 is 13 residues long. Trimming left V 5 bases short and J 3 bases short, with 9 bases between. The CDR3 DNA reads as TGTGCCAGCAGTAGATACGGGACAGATACGCAGTATTTT. As protein: CASSRYGTDTQYF.

The V and J genes are TRBV15 and TRBJ1-5; D is unresolved. Deletions cut 1 base from V and 2 bases from J, with 15 bases between. The CDR3 has 17 residues. The germline CDR1 and CDR2 sequences are LNHNV and YYDKDF (reference sequence). CDR3 sequence: CATSRGYPEGRNQPQHF. CDR3 nucleotides: TGTGCCACCAGCAGAGGCTACCCCGAGGGCCGCAATCAGCCCCAGCATTTT.

V is TRBV13 and J is TRBJ2-7; D is possibly TRBD1 (5 bases). Germline V gene sequence: CDR1 PRHDT, CDR2 FYEKMQ (reference sequence). V dropped 1 base and J dropped 4 bases, with 17 bases sitting between them. CDR3 length: 16 amino acids. This CDR3 reads CASSLEKGASSYEQYF. The CDR3 coding sequence is TGTGCCAGCAGCTTAGAAAAAGGGGCGTCCAGTTACGAGCAGTACTTC.

This clone has a handful of counts. The gene calls are TRBV12-5 and TRBJ2-7; 10 bases are a match to TRBD1. With 6 bases clipped from V and 1 base from J, the junction kept 9 bases outside the gene matches. CDR1 LGHNT and CDR2 FRNRAP come from the germline V gene. The CDR3 spans 16 residues. The CDR3 DNA sequence: TGTGCTAGTGGCAAACAAAGGACAGGGGGTTCCTACGAGCAGTACTTC. It encodes CASGKQRTGGSYEQYF. Filled out from reference TRBV12-5 and TRBJ2-7, the complete variable domain reads DARVTQTPRHKVTEMGQEVTMRCQPILGHNTVFWYRQTMMQGLELLAYFRNRAPLDDSGMPKDRFSAEMPDATLATLKIQPSEPRDSAVYFCASGKQRTGGSYEQYFGPGTRLTVT.

The rearrangement joins TRBV6-1 to TRBJ2-1; 8 nucleotides align to TRBD2. CDR1 is MNHNS, CDR2 SASEGT, per germline. The trim removed 5 bases at V and 8 bases at J, leaving 2 bases unmatched. The CDR3 loop spans 12 amino acids. The DNA of the CDR3 is TGTGCCAGCAGTCCGGGGGGGGATGAGCAGTTCTTC. Translated: CASSPGGDEQFF.

This rearrangement joins TRBV4-2 to TRBJ1-4; 9 bases align to TRBD1. The CDR3 contains 16 residues. Germline CDR1 reads LGHNA; CDR2 reads YNFKEQ. J lost 4 bases, V lost 1 base, and 4 bases had no gene match. The chain's CDR3 is CASSQAGQGLNEKLFF. The CDR3 DNA is TGTGCCAGCAGCCAAGCCGGACAGGGGCTTAATGAAAAACTGTTTTTT.

J is TRBJ2-1 and V is TRBV7-2; D is ambiguous. Per the germline V gene, CDR1 is SGHTA and CDR2 is FQGNSA. The CDR3 consists of 12 residues. V was pared by 1 base and J by 6 bases, with 4 bases between. The CDR3 sequence: CASSLGLNEQFF. The CDR3 coding sequence is TGTGCCAGCAGCTTAGGACTCAATGAGCAGTTCTTC.

This rearrangement joins TRBV7-2 to TRBJ2-1; D might be TRBD2 (7 bases). The CDR3 has 15 amino acids. Between the trimmed V and J ends, which lost 2 bases and 5 bases, there was a span of 13 bases. CDR1 SGHTA and CDR2 FQGNSA come from the germline V gene. The CDR3 region has the DNA TGTGCCAGCAGCTTATGGGGGGGGCCCAACAATGAGCAGTTCTTC. Protein sequence: CASSLWGGPNNEQFF. The full variable domain, its missing parts supplied by reference TRBV7-2 and TRBJ2-1, is GAGVSQSPSNKVTEKGKDVELRCDPISGHTALYWYRQSLGQGLEFLIYFQGNSAPDKSGLPSDRFSAERTGGSVSTLTIQRTQQEDSAVYLCASSLWGGPNNEQFFGPGTRLTVL.

The chain is built from TRBV30 and TRBJ2-7, with D possibly TRBD1 on 7 matching bases. Trimming cost V 5 bases and J 0 bases, with 17 bases left between them. From germline, CDR1 is GTSNPN and CDR2 SVGIG (reference sequence). The CDR3 consists of 15 residues. CDR3 sequence reads: CAWAGGGSSSYEQYF. The CDR3 DNA reads TGTGCCTGGGCTGGAGGGGGCTCAAGCTCCTACGAGCAGTACTTC.

In the case of this clone: This same CDR3 is encoded by further DNA sequences in the sample. This rearrangement joins TRBV7-9 to TRBJ2-7, with 11 bases fitting TRBD1. There are 14 residues in the CDR3. CDR1 SEHNR and CDR2 FQNEAQ come from the germline V gene (reference sequence). The trim removed 4 bases at V and 3 bases at J, leaving 2 bases unmatched. The CDR3 loop reads CASSSGTGGYEQYF. The CDR3 DNA follows: TGTGCCAGCAGCTCCGGGACAGGGGGCTACGAGCAGTACTTC.

This clone was seen only once. The chain has TRBV5-4 and TRBJ2-7; 8 bases line up with TRBD1. Germline values: CDR1 SGHNT, CDR2 YYREEE (reference sequence). This CDR3 has 15 amino acids. The ends lost 4 bases at V and 0 bases at J; junction bases unmatched: 6. The CDR3 DNA sequence: TGTGCCAGCAGCCGCGACAGGGGAAGCTCCTACGAGCAGTACTTC. This gives the protein CASSRDRGSSYEQYF.

The chain links TRBV15 to TRBJ2-5, with D tentatively TRBD2 (6 bases). The CDR3 length is 18 residues. The germline V gene encodes CDR1 LNHNV and CDR2 YYDKDF (reference sequence). Trimming stripped 0 bases from V and 4 bases from J, with 21 bases between. The chain's CDR3 is CATSRDRRSDWRVETQYF. CDR3 sequence (DNA): TGTGCCACCAGCAGAGATCGAAGATCGGACTGGAGGGTAGAGACCCAGTACTTC.

The chain carries TRBV2 and TRBJ2-2, with D possibly TRBD1 on 5 matching bases. The ends were cut back, 7 bases at V and 8 bases at J, with 20 bases in the middle. The CDR3 totals 15 residues. In germline, CDR1 is SNHLY, CDR2 FYNNEI. Here the CDR3 reads CASNGEPRVSGELFF. The CDR3 DNA is TGTGCCAGCAATGGAGAGCCCAGGGTCTCGGGGGAGCTGTTTTTT.

V gene TRBV7-2 combines with J gene TRBJ1-2, with 9 nucleotides matching TRBD1. Germline CDR1 and CDR2: SGHTA and FQGNSA. J gave up 8 bases and V 5 bases, and 6 bases lay outside the gene matches. The CDR3 sequence is 13 residues long. The CDR3 bases are TGTGCCAGCAGCCTCGGGACAGGGAGAGGCTACACCTTC. Translated: CASSLGTGRGYTF.

This chain connects TRBV5-1 to TRBJ2-1; TRBD2 aligns across 8 bases. CDR3 length: 14 residues. Germline V lookup: CDR1 SGHRS, CDR2 YFSETQ. Losses at the gene ends were 7 bases for V and 8 bases for J; bases not matched to a gene: 11. CDR3 coding DNA: TGCGCCAGCTCGGGCGGGGGGCAGTGGGATGAGCAGTTCTTC. It yields the protein CASSGGGQWDEQFF. The full variable domain, completed using reference TRBV5-1 and TRBJ2-1, is KAGVTQTPRYLIKTRGQQVTLSCSPISGHRSVSWYQQTPGQGLQFLFEYFSETQRNKGNFPGRFSGRQFSNSRSEMNVSTLELGDSALYLCASSGGGQWDEQFFGPGTRLTVL.

The V gene is TRBV6-1, the J gene TRBJ2-5; 7 bases fit TRBD1. Germline assignment: CDR1 MNHNS and CDR2 SASEGT. The junction had 10 bases not matched to a gene; V was cut back by 5 bases and J by 4 bases. CDR3 length: 15 amino acids. DNA of the CDR3: TGTGCCAGCAGTCCTCGTCCAGGGGGTGTAGAGACCCAGTACTTC. Its translation is CASSPRPGGVETQYF.